The following is a T cell receptor (beta chain) sequence with its context. Germline V gives CDR1 SGHTA, CDR2 FQGTGA. There are 13 residues in the CDR3. The V end was cut by 2 bases, the J end by 7 bases, with 11 bases between. These data are taken from a study of blood T cell repertoires in COVID-19. In the study overall: Some COVID-19 samples were acute and others convalescent; all came from the United States, Italy and Spain. PBMCs, B-cell-depleted T cells, or T cells were the source of the cDNA or gDNA that made up the material.

How the authors handled the data: Reference gene primer amplification in the assay estimated nucleated cell counts. Using immunoSEQ multiplex PCR, the repertoire was profiled, and TCRdb retains in-frame clones only, with some absent. V and J calls and clone size follow that table, whereas D and trimming were derived from the DNA. Of fewer than 200,000 clones listed, about nine tenths are singletons. This TCR was recovered from a man between 18 and 29 years old who had recovered from COVID-19. The sample consisted of peripheral blood. This sequence joins TRBV7-3 and TRBJ1-1; possibly TRBD1 for D (6 bases). CDR3 bases: TGTGCCAGCAGCTTACTTCTGGACAGTGAAGCTTTCTTT. Translated, it gives CASSLLLDSEAFF.